The clone carrying this T cell receptor beta chain appeared a single time. A read error may produce the germline difference seen at one junction end. The data were taken from a study of CD8 T cells in Susac syndrome. FACS enriched CD8+ TEMRA cells, while bulk CD8+ and CD4+ were negatively isolated. This CDR3 comprises 10 residues. The germline V gene encodes CDR1 MNHEY and CDR2 SVGAGI. With random hexamers, roughly 0.45 to 1 ug RNA was reverse transcribed. Amplification of TCR beta CDR3 spanned 54 Vbeta and 13 Jbeta via immunoSEQ multiplex PCR. TCRdb re-analysed the immunoSEQ multiplex PCR reads in MiXCR, keeping a single row per CDR3 protein. The table has some 450,000 distinct CDR3 sequences, around 85% seen once.

The TCR comes from a human donor with multiple sclerosis. The sample consisted of CD8+ T cells from PBMCs. This rearrangement joins TRBV6-5 to TRBJ2-7, with D uncertain. The CDR3 region has the DNA TGTGCCAACAGTTTCTACGAGCAGTACTTC. Amino acid sequence: CANSFYEQYF.